The TCR beta chain described here comes from a study of T cell responses to AZD1222 COVID-19 vaccine. Remarks on this clone: Antigen: not known.

The protocol was immunoSEQ multiplex PCR, while the TCRdb copy is restricted to in-frame clones and leaves out a portion. The sample gives just under 90,000 clones, about 90% of which show up once; 10% is in the top ten. Study-level findings and limits: Spike regions recognized by vaccine-associated CD4 TCRs spanned the protein, led by 160-218 and 743-854. There were repertoire samples only from the period after the peak T cell response. Spike-specific TCRs gained breadth and depth after people received two AZD1222 doses. Close to half of all spike-specific TCRs reportedly target regions of the variants that are unmutated.

Deletions cut 0 bases from V and 3 bases from J, with 8 bases between. This CDR3 is built from 14 residues. CDR1 is MNHEY and CDR2 is SMNVEV in the germline V gene (reference sequence). The clonotype comes from an adult in good health. The J gene is TRBJ1-1, the V gene TRBV27; the D is unclear. This specimen was peripheral blood, taken on day 0 of MenACWY control vaccination. This chain's CDR3 is CASSLSRRDTEAFF. CDR3 coding DNA: TGTGCCAGCAGTTTATCCCGTCGAGACACTGAAGCTTTCTTT.